This T cell receptor (beta chain) originates from a study of T cells in Graves' hyperthyroidism and ophthalmopathy. Study overall: Peripheral blood was drawn at first diagnosis, prior to all treatment.

Germline CDR1 is SQVTM and CDR2 is ANQGSEA. The CDR3 consists of 14 residues. V was cut by 7 bases and J by 2 bases, with 17 bases left in between. RNA transcripts gave rise to amplified TCR beta CDR3 regions. TCR CDR3 underwent first-round RT-PCR with the HTBI primer set. A single record per CDR3 protein comes from TCRdb applying MiXCR to the multiplex PCR reads. The sample has a few hundred thousand distinct CDR3 sequences, more than 15% seen once. Worth noting for this clonotype: Its antigen is still unknown.

Study findings and constraints: Blood also held most thyroid clonotypes expanded beyond 0.001.

The receptor was isolated from a woman aged 40-49 years with Graves' ophthalmopathy. This sequence joins TRBV29-1 and TRBJ1-2; TRBD1 might be the D (6 bases). The sample was blood. In nucleotides, the CDR3 is TGCAGCGCCCTCAGGGGCAGGCCGAACTATGGCTACACCTTC. Translated, it gives CSALRGRPNYGYTF.